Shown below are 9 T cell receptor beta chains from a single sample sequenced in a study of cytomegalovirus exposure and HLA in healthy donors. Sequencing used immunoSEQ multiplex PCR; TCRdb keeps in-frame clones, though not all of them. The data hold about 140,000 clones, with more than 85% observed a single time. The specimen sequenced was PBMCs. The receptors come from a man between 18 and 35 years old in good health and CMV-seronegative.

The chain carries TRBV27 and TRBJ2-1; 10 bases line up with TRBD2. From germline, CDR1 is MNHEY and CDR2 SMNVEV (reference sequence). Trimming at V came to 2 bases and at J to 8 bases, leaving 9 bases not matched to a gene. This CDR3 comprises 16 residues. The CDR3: CASSLEQRGGLDEQFF. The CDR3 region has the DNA TGTGCCAGCAGTTTAGAACAGCGGGGGGGCCTGGATGAGCAGTTCTTC.

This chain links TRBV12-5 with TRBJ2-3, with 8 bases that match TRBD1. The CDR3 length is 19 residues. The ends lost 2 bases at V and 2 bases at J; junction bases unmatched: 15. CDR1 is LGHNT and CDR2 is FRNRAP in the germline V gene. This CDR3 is CASGLTPPDRVSSTDTQYF. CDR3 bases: TGTGCTAGTGGTTTGACCCCCCCGGACAGGGTTTCTTCCACAGATACGCAGTATTTT. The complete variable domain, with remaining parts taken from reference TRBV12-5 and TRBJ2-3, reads DARVTQTPRHKVTEMGQEVTMRCQPILGHNTVFWYRQTMMQGLELLAYFRNRAPLDDSGMPKDRFSAEMPDATLATLKIQPSEPRDSAVYFCASGLTPPDRVSSTDTQYFGPGTRLTVL.

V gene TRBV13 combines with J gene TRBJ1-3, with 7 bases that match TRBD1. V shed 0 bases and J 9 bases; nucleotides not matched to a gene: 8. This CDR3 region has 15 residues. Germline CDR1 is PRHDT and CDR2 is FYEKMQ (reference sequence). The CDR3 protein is CASSLGQTGVGTIYF. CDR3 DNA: TGTGCCAGCAGCTTAGGCCAAACAGGGGTAGGCACCATATATTTT. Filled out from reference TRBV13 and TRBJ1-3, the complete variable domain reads AAGVIQSPRHLIKEKRETATLKCYPIPRHDTVYWYQQGPGQDPQFLISFYEKMQSDKGSIPDRFSAQQFSDYHSELNMSSLELGDSALYFCASSLGQTGVGTIYFGEGSWLTVV.

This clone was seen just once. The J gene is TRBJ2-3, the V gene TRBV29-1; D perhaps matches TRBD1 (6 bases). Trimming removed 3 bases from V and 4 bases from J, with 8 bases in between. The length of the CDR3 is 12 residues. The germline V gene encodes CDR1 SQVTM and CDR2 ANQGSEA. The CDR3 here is CSVESGADTQYF. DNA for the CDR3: TGCAGCGTTGAGTCAGGGGCAGATACGCAGTATTTT.

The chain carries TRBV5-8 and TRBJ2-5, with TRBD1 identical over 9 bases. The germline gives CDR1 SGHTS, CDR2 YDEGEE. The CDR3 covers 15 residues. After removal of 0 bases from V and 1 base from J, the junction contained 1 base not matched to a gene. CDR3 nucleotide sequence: TGTGCCAGCAGCTTGGGGACAGGGGTCCAAGAGACCCAGTACTTC. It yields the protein CASSLGTGVQETQYF. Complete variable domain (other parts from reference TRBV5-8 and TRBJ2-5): EAGVTQSPTHLIKTRGQQATLRCSPISGHTSVYWYQQALGLGLQFLLWYDEGEERNRGNFPPRFSGRQFPNYSSELNVNALELEDSALYLCASSLGTGVQETQYFGPGTRLLVL.

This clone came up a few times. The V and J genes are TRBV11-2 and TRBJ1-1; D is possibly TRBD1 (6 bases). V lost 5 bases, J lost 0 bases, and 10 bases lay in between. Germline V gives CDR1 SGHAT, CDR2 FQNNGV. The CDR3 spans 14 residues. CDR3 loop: CASSARGLNTEAFF. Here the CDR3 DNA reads TGTGCCAGCAGCGCCAGGGGCTTGAACACTGAAGCTTTCTTT.

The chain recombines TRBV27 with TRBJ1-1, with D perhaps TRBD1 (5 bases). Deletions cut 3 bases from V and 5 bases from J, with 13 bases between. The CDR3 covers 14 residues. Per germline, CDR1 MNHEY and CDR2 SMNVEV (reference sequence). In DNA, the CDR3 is TGTGCCAGCAGTTTTCGGAGGGGCTTTACTGAAGCTTTCTTT. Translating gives CASSFRRGFTEAFF.

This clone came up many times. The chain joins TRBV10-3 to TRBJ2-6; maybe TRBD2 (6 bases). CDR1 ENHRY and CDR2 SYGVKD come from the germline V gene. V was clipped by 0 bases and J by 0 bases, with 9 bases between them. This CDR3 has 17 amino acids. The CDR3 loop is CAISESTSSSGANVLTF. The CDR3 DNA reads TGTGCCATCAGTGAGTCGACTAGTTCCTCTGGGGCCAACGTCCTGACTTTC.

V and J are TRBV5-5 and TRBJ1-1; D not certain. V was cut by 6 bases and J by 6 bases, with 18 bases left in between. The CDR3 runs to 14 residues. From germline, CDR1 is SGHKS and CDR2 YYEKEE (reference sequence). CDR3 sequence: CASIRRGTEAEAFF. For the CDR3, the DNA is TGTGCCAGCATCCGGCGGGGAACAGAGGCTGAAGCTTTCTTT. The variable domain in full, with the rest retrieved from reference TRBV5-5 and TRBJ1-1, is DAGVTQSPTHLIKTRGQQVTLRCSPISGHKSVSWYQQVLGQGPQFIFQYYEKEERGRGNFPDRFSARQFPNYSSELNVNALLLGDSALYLCASIRRGTEAEAFFGQGTRLTVV.